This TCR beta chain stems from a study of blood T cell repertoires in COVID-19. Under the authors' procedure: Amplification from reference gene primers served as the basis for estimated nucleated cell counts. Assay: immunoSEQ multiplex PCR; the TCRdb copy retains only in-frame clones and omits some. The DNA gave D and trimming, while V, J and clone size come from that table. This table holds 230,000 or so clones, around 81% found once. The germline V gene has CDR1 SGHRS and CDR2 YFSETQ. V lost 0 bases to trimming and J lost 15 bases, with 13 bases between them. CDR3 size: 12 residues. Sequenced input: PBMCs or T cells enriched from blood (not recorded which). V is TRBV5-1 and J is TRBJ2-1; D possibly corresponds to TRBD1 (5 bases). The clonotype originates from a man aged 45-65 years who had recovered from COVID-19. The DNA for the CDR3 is TGCGCCAGCAGCTTGGTCGCAGGGCAAGGGTTCTTC. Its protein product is CASSLVAGQGFF.